Below, 30 T cell receptor beta chains from the same sample are listed, as sequenced in a study of shared clonotypes between healthy human individuals. The data were produced by immunoSEQ multiplex PCR, yet TCRdb's version contains in-frame clones alone and is incomplete. The table shows millions of clones, with 85% to 95% occurring only once. The sample consisted of naive CD4+ T cells sorted from blood. Subset meaning: CD45RA+ positively selected. The receptors were sampled from a man between 18 and 35 years old in good health.

The rearrangement links TRBV19 to TRBJ2-7, with D uncertain. V dropped 0 bases and J dropped 0 bases, with 6 bases sitting between them. Germline CDR1 LNHDA, CDR2 SQIVND (reference sequence). The CDR3 is 14 amino acids. CDR3 coding DNA: TGTGCCAGTAGTATAGAACAGAACTCCTACGAGCAGTACTTC. This sequence encodes CASSIEQNSYEQYF. The whole variable domain, remainder taken from reference TRBV19 and TRBJ2-7, is DGGITQSPKYLFRKEGQNVTLSCEQNLNHDAMYWYRQDPGQGLRLIYYSQIVNDFQKGDIAEGYSVSREKKESFPLTVTSAQKNPTAFYLCASSIEQNSYEQYFGPGTRLTVT.

The chain joins TRBV6-1 to TRBJ2-5; 7 positions agree with TRBD2. CDR1 MNHNS and CDR2 SASEGT come from the germline V gene. The CDR3 length is 17 residues. Trimming took 1 base from V and 3 from J; bases not matched to a gene: 11. The chain's CDR3 is CASSEVGSSGTKETQYF. Written as DNA, the CDR3 is TGTGCCAGCAGTGAAGTCGGGTCTAGCGGCACCAAAGAGACCCAGTACTTC.

This clone was seen only a few times. The rearrangement uses TRBV5-1 and TRBJ1-1, with TRBD1 as a possible D gene (5 bases). The CDR3 spans 14 residues. With 1 base removed from V and 2 bases from J, the gap between germline ends came to 9 bases. CDR1 is SGHRS and CDR2 is YFSETQ in the germline V gene. CDR3 in amino acids: CASSLSDSNTEAFF. The CDR3 region has the DNA TGCGCCAGCAGCTTGAGCGACAGTAACACTGAAGCTTTCTTT.

In DNA, the CDR3 is TGTGCCAGCTCACGACGACTAGCGGGGGAGGAGACCCAGTACTTC. It yields the protein CASSRRLAGEETQYF. The chain is built from TRBV18 and TRBJ2-5; 12 nucleotides match TRBD2. V dropped 4 bases and J dropped 5; count of bases not matched to a gene: 5. The germline CDR1 and CDR2 sequences are KGHSH and LQKENI. CDR3 length: 15 amino acids.

The chain couples TRBV15 to TRBJ2-3, with 7 bases matching TRBD2. This CDR3 has 14 residues. Germline V gene data show CDR1 as LNHNV and CDR2 as YYDKDF (reference sequence). The J segment lost 1 base and the V segment lost 5 bases, leaving 3 bases of the junction unmatched. CDR3 loop: CATSRAGGTDTQYF. CDR3 nucleotides: TGTGCCACCAGCCGCGCGGGGGGCACAGATACGCAGTATTTT.

This chain uses TRBV5-1 with TRBJ2-7; 7 bases line up with TRBD1. The CDR3 has 16 amino acids. Trimming removed 0 bases from V and 9 bases from J; junction bases left unmatched: 15. CDR1 and CDR2 from the germline V gene are SGHRS and YFSETQ. CDR3 sequence reads: CASSLALTGQGKGQYF. The CDR3 region has the DNA TGCGCCAGCAGCTTGGCGTTGACAGGGCAAGGAAAAGGGCAGTACTTC.

On this clone itself: Other DNA sequences in this specimen translate into the identical CDR3. In DNA form, the CDR3 reads TGCGCCAGCAGCTTGGGGGGGCTTAGCAATCAGCCCCAGCATTTT. Amino acid sequence: CASSLGGLSNQPQHF. V usage is TRBV5-1 and J usage is TRBJ1-5, with D maybe TRBD1 (6 bases). From germline, CDR1 is SGHRS and CDR2 YFSETQ. V was clipped by 0 bases and J by 0 bases, with 7 bases between them. The CDR3 runs 15 residues.

The J gene is TRBJ1-5, the V gene TRBV4-3, with unresolved D. V was pared by 4 bases and J by 5 bases, with 15 bases between. CDR1 is LGHNA and CDR2 is YSLEER in the germline V gene. The CDR3 is 15 amino acids. The CDR3 spells CASSLEHWRDQPQHF. CDR3 nucleotides: TGCGCCAGCAGCCTAGAACATTGGAGGGATCAGCCCCAGCATTTT.

CDR3 nucleotide sequence: TGTGCCAGCAGTGGGTACACTTTTGGGGCCAACGTCCTGACTTTC. Translation gives CASSGYTFGANVLTF. V usage is TRBV2 and J usage is TRBJ2-6, with D unclear. V lost 4 bases to trimming and J lost 3 bases, with 10 bases between them. Germline CDR1 reads SNHLY; CDR2 reads FYNNEI. This CDR3 contains 15 residues.

CDR3 nucleotide sequence: TGTGCCAGCAGCCCGGACAGAATGCAGACCCAGTACTTC. As protein: CASSPDRMQTQYF. The gene calls are TRBV11-2 and TRBJ2-5; weak D call: TRBD1 (6 bases). V shed 5 bases and J shed 6 bases, with 13 bases lying between them. CDR3 length: 13 residues. Germline loops: CDR1 SGHAT, CDR2 FQNNGV.

The chain has TRBV7-2 and TRBJ2-1, with TRBD2 as a possible D gene (6 bases). There are 15 residues in the CDR3. Trimming stripped 1 base from V and 0 bases from J, with 7 bases between. CDR1 is SGHTA and CDR2 is FQGNSA in the germline V gene. DNA of the CDR3: TGTGCCAGCAGCTTAGGAGCGGGCTCCTACAATGAGCAGTTCTTC. It yields the protein CASSLGAGSYNEQFF.

The chain couples TRBV28 to TRBJ1-1; D is uncertain. This CDR3 is 11 amino acids long. Germline CDR1 is MDHEN and CDR2 is SYDVKM. The V gene lost 5 bases and the J gene lost 3 bases, with 4 bases spanning the gap. DNA for the CDR3: TGTGCCAGCAGTCAGGACACTGAAGCTTTCTTT. It specifies CASSQDTEAFF.

This chain uses TRBV6-5 with TRBJ1-5; D gene unclear. The V gene's germline CDR1 is MNHEY and CDR2 SVGAGI. Trimming shortened V by 0 bases and J by 2 bases, and 8 bases separated the two germline ends. The CDR3 covers 15 residues. The CDR3 protein is CASSYSAWGNQPQHF. CDR3 DNA sequence: TGTGCCAGCAGTTACTCAGCGTGGGGCAATCAGCCCCAGCATTTT.

This clone showed up just once. The chain joins TRBV4-3 to TRBJ2-2, with no clear D. The CDR3 covers 15 residues. Trimming shortened V by 2 bases and J by 6 bases, and 13 bases separated the two germline ends. Germline loops: CDR1 LGHNA, CDR2 YSLEER. The DNA of the CDR3 is TGCGCCAGCAGCCAAAGCGACGAACGCGCCGGGGAGCTGTTTTTT. Translated: CASSQSDERAGELFF.

V gene TRBV18 combines with J gene TRBJ2-3; D unclear. Germline CDR1 KGHSH, CDR2 LQKENI. V lost 6 bases and J lost 0, with 10 bases in between. The CDR3 totals 14 residues. The CDR3 DNA is TGTGCCAGCTCCGCGGTCGCTAGCACAGATACGCAGTATTTT. This codes for CASSAVASTDTQYF.

The chain is built from TRBV9 and TRBJ1-5; D is unresolved. V dropped 0 bases and J dropped 2 bases, with 6 bases sitting between them. CDR3 size: 14 residues. Germline CDR1 reads SGDLS; CDR2 reads YYNGEE. CDR3: CASSVGHGNQPQHF. The CDR3 coding sequence is TGTGCCAGCAGCGTAGGTCACGGCAATCAGCCCCAGCATTTT. The variable domain in full, completed from reference TRBV9 and TRBJ1-5, reads DSGVTQTPKHLITATGQRVTLRCSPRSGDLSVYWYQQSLDQGLQFLIQYYNGEERAKGNILERFSAQQFPDLHSELNLSSLELGDSALYFCASSVGHGNQPQHFGDGTRLSIL.

The chain is built from TRBV9 and TRBJ2-3; unclear D gene. Trimming shortened V by 3 bases and J by 6 bases, and 11 bases separated the two germline ends. The CDR3 totals 13 residues. In germline, CDR1 is SGDLS, CDR2 YYNGEE. The CDR3 DNA reads as TGTGCCAGCAGCGGGGGTGGTGGCGATACGCAGTATTTT. It encodes CASSGGGGDTQYF.

The V call is TRBV5-5, the J call TRBJ1-3; D unresolved. V lost 5 bases to trimming and J lost 1 base, with 13 bases between them. The germline CDR1 and CDR2 sequences are SGHKS and YYEKEE (reference sequence). The CDR3 is 15 residues long. The CDR3 coding sequence is TGTGCCAGCAGGTCTTCAATGGTTTCTGGAAACACCATATATTTT. Translated, it gives CASRSSMVSGNTIYF.

The chain recombines TRBV6-1 with TRBJ2-2, with D tentatively TRBD1 (5 bases). Deletions cut 10 bases from V and 3 bases from J, with 15 bases between. The CDR3 has 14 amino acids. Germline-derived CDR1 and CDR2 are MNHNS and SASEGT. The CDR3 bases are TGTGCCATTACTACTCCAGGGTACACCGGGGAGCTGTTTTTT. This translates into CAITTPGYTGELFF.

This chain's CDR3 is CASSIAGTGGNQPQHF. In DNA, the CDR3 is TGTGCCAGTAGTATAGCCGGGACAGGGGGTAATCAGCCCCAGCATTTT. The chain joins TRBV19 to TRBJ1-5; 11 positions agree with TRBD1. The CDR3 is 16 amino acids. CDR1 is LNHDA and CDR2 is SQIVND in the germline V gene (reference sequence). J was trimmed by 4 bases and V by 1 base; bases with no gene match: 3.

The chain employs TRBV5-3 and TRBJ1-2, with no clear D. TRBV5-3 is an ORF, and what it does is uncertain. The germline V and J ends were trimmed by 0 bases and 3 bases, with 6 bases remaining between them. The CDR3 is 13 residues long. The CDR3 DNA follows: TGTGCCAGAAGCTTGGTTTTTGACTATGGCTACACCTTC. It is translated as CARSLVFDYGYTF.

The genes are TRBV7-2 and TRBJ1-2; 7 bases align to TRBD1. V shed 6 bases and J 3 bases; nucleotides not matched to a gene: 7. Germline CDR1 SGHTA, CDR2 FQGNSA. The CDR3 totals 14 residues. CDR3 sequence reads: CASRATGLDYGYTF. DNA for the CDR3: TGTGCCAGCAGGGCGACAGGGCTGGACTATGGCTACACCTTC.

The V call is TRBV5-4, the J call TRBJ2-1, with 10 bases identical to TRBD1. Germline values: CDR1 SGHNT, CDR2 YYREEE (reference sequence). The CDR3 is 15 amino acids. J lost 7 bases, V lost 4 bases, and 8 bases had no gene match. CDR3 nucleotides: TGTGCCAGCAGCACGGGACAGGGGCGGACGAATGAGCAGTTCTTC. Translated: CASSTGQGRTNEQFF.

The rearrangement uses TRBV2 and TRBJ2-2; TRBD1 agrees at 8 bases. This CDR3 comprises 15 residues. J was trimmed by 1 base and V by 5 bases; bases with no gene match: 3. CDR1 is SNHLY and CDR2 is FYNNEI in the germline V gene. The CDR3 coding sequence is TGTGCCAGCAGTTGGGACAGGAAGAACACCGGGGAGCTGTTTTTT. Residues: CASSWDRKNTGELFF.

The V and J genes are TRBV19 and TRBJ2-3, with no clear D. V was cut by 3 bases and J by 5 bases, with 12 bases left in between. The CDR3 covers 14 residues. CDR1 and CDR2 (germline): LNHDA, SQIVND (reference sequence). DNA for the CDR3: TGTGCCAGTAGTATCAGATATTCCCTAGATACGCAGTATTTT. The encoded protein is CASSIRYSLDTQYF.

The CDR3 nucleotides are TGTGCCAGCAGCGTAGGGGGTGGGCTTAATGAGCAGTTCTTC. This sequence encodes CASSVGGGLNEQFF. This chain connects TRBV7-6 to TRBJ2-1, with D perhaps TRBD1 (6 bases). The CDR3 is made up of 14 amino acids. Per germline, CDR1 SGHVS and CDR2 FNYEAQ. V was pared by 5 bases and J by 7 bases, with 15 bases between.

CDR3 DNA: TGTGCGATCAGCGGGAGGGTCCAGACCGGGGAGCTGTTTTTT. Its protein is CAISGRVQTGELFF. V and J are TRBV6-6 and TRBJ2-2, with 10 nucleotides matching TRBD2. The CDR3 totals 14 residues. In germline, CDR1 is MNHNY, CDR2 SVGAGI (reference sequence).

The V gene is TRBV2, the J gene TRBJ2-5; D is possibly TRBD1 or TRBD2 (5 bases each). The CDR3 has 14 amino acids. Trimming pared 6 bases from V and 0 bases from J, leaving 11 bases between. Per the germline V gene, CDR1 is SNHLY and CDR2 is FYNNEI. The CDR3 sequence: CASRRGTDQETQYF. The DNA for the CDR3 is TGTGCCAGCAGAAGAGGGACGGACCAAGAGACCCAGTACTTC.

This rearrangement joins TRBV14 to TRBJ2-4, with D unresolved. The CDR3 runs to 14 residues. The V end was cut by 1 base, the J end by 9 bases, with 13 bases between. Per germline, CDR1 SGHDN and CDR2 FVKESK. CDR3 DNA: TGTGCCAGCAGCCAAGCGCCACTAAATGCCATTCAGTACTTC. This sequence encodes CASSQAPLNAIQYF.

The rearrangement joins TRBV29-1 to TRBJ1-1; D gene ambiguous. V was trimmed by 4 bases and J by 1 base, leaving 13 bases between them. The CDR3 loop spans 14 amino acids. In germline, CDR1 is SQVTM, CDR2 ANQGSEA. For the CDR3, the DNA is TGCAGCGTTGGGGGTTACGGTACGAACACTGAAGCTTTCTTT. It codes for CSVGGYGTNTEAFF.